This TCR beta chain was retrieved from a study of cytomegalovirus exposure and HLA in healthy donors. Whole-study context: T cells numbering about 200 million yielded some 100 million unique TCR beta sequences in an earlier analysis.

Germline V CDR1 and CDR2: SNHLY, FYNNEI. This CDR3 is 14 amino acids long. The junction had 11 bases not matched to a gene; V was cut back by 7 bases and J by 6 bases. About this clone itself: Antigen unknown.

The primer mix had 60 Vbeta and 13 Jbeta primers. The assay was immunoSEQ multiplex PCR, and TCRdb's table has in-frame clones only and misses some. The table shows about 110,000 clones, with approximately 14% occurring only once. Points from the study as a whole: In an earlier analysis, in 587 donors, most V segments appeared productive either ~90% or ~30% of the time. The investigators catalogued 150 or so TCR beta chains as cytomegalovirus-associated. It was reported in a later analysis that an Asian-associated ancestry cluster showed fewer N-insertions than the roughly 670-donor mean.

The V gene is TRBV2, the J gene TRBJ1-1, with 7 nucleotides matching TRBD1. This TCR was sampled from a female donor in good health and CMV-seronegative. The sequencing input was PBMCs. In DNA form, the CDR3 reads TGTGCCAGCAACCTAATAAGGGGGCGTCCTGAAGCTTTCTTT. Protein sequence: CASNLIRGRPEAFF.